A single sample is the source of the 17 T cell receptor beta chains below, sequenced in a study of cytomegalovirus exposure and HLA in healthy donors. The PCR had 60 Vbeta and 13 Jbeta primers. Sequenced by immunoSEQ multiplex PCR; TCRdb stores in-frame clones only, minus some. This table holds 150,000 or so clones, over 65% found once. Sequenced sample: PBMCs. The receptors stem from a man aged 40-55 years in good health and CMV-seropositive.

The chain employs TRBV25-1 and TRBJ1-1; TRBD1 is a possible D gene (6 bases). Per germline, CDR1 MGHDK and CDR2 SYGVNS. This CDR3 contains 13 residues. The V end lost 4 bases, the J end lost 4 bases, and 10 bases lay between the germline ends. The DNA of the CDR3 is TGTGCCAGCAGTGCCGGGACACCCACTGAAGCTTTCTTT. Translation gives CASSAGTPTEAFF.

The rearrangement links TRBV6-5 to TRBJ2-7, with a weak D call TRBD2 (5 bases). The CDR3 covers 14 residues. With 4 bases removed from V and 8 bases from J, the gap between germline ends came to 18 bases. In germline, CDR1 is MNHEY, CDR2 SVGAGI. The CDR3 spells CASSLSSAGMKQYF. The CDR3, as DNA: TGTGCCAGCAGTTTGAGTTCGGCGGGTATGAAGCAGTACTTC.

The V call is TRBV7-2, the J call TRBJ2-7; 9 bases align to TRBD1. The length of the CDR3 is 14 residues. The germline CDR1 and CDR2 sequences are SGHTA and FQGNSA. The trim removed 6 bases at V and 0 bases at J, leaving 3 bases unmatched. The CDR3 here is CASRMDRGSYEQYF. The CDR3 region has the DNA TGTGCCAGCAGGATGGACAGGGGCTCCTACGAGCAGTACTTC.

The V and J genes are TRBV29-1 and TRBJ2-1, with 12 bases that match TRBD2. Trimming cost V 6 bases and J 6 bases; bases outside gene matches: 3. The CDR3 is 13 amino acids. Germline loops: CDR1 SQVTM, CDR2 ANQGSEA. CDR3 in amino acids: CSVRLAGANEQFF. The CDR3, as DNA: TGCAGCGTGAGACTAGCGGGAGCCAATGAGCAGTTCTTC.

The chain has TRBV7-2 and TRBJ2-6, with D possibly matching TRBD2 (6 bases). Germline V gene lookup returns CDR1 SGHTA and CDR2 FQGNSA. The V end was cut by 5 bases, the J end by 4 bases, with 15 bases between. The CDR3 is 16 residues long. In DNA form, the CDR3 reads TGTGCCAGCAGCCGGACCGGGACTCTGGGGGCCAACGTCCTGACTTTC. Its translation: CASSRTGTLGANVLTF. The complete variable domain, with remaining parts taken from reference TRBV7-2 and TRBJ2-6, reads GAGVSQSPSNKVTEKGKDVELRCDPISGHTALYWYRQSLGQGLEFLIYFQGNSAPDKSGLPSDRFSAERTGGSVSTLTIQRTQQEDSAVYLCASSRTGTLGANVLTFGAGSRLTVL.

This clone was seen more than once but under ten times. The chain joins TRBV19 to TRBJ2-3; perhaps TRBD2 as D (6 bases). Germline V CDR1 and CDR2: LNHDA, SQIVND (reference sequence). The CDR3 runs 15 residues. Trimming took off 4 bases at V and 2 bases at J, with 13 bases between the two ends. CDR3 region: CASSNDGGTTDTQYF. The DNA of the CDR3 is TGTGCCAGTAGTAATGACGGCGGGACCACAGATACGCAGTATTTT. Using reference TRBV19 and TRBJ2-3 for the parts outside the CDR3, the full variable domain is DGGITQSPKYLFRKEGQNVTLSCEQNLNHDAMYWYRQDPGQGLRLIYYSQIVNDFQKGDIAEGYSVSREKKESFPLTVTSAQKNPTAFYLCASSNDGGTTDTQYFGPGTRLTVL.

Here the CDR3 reads CASSPTQATNEKLFF. DNA for the CDR3: TGCGCCAGCAGCCCCACACAAGCAACTAATGAAAAACTGTTTTTT. The chain carries TRBV5-1 and TRBJ1-4; D uncertain. The CDR3 extends over 15 amino acids. The V gene's germline CDR1 is SGHRS and CDR2 YFSETQ. V lost 4 bases to trimming and J lost 0 bases, with 10 bases between them.

The chain combines TRBV4-1 with TRBJ1-1; D is perhaps TRBD1 (6 bases). From germline, CDR1 is MGHRA and CDR2 YSYEKL. V was trimmed by 2 bases and J by 4 bases, leaving 11 bases between them. The CDR3 contains 14 residues. The chain's CDR3 is CASSQTGPGTEAFF. As DNA, the CDR3 is TGCGCCAGCAGCCAAACAGGGCCGGGCACTGAAGCTTTCTTT.

This clone was detected only a few times. The gene calls are TRBV11-2 and TRBJ1-2; 7 bases match TRBD1. The ends lost 5 bases at V and 4 bases at J; junction bases unmatched: 22. The CDR3 totals 19 residues. CDR1 is SGHAT and CDR2 is FQNNGV in the germline V gene. The CDR3 bases are TGTGCCAGCAGCAGATACGGCCGCGCGGGGACAGTGGGCCCCTATGGCTACACCTTC. Translating it yields CASSRYGRAGTVGPYGYTF.

The chain recombines TRBV28 with TRBJ1-3, with TRBD1 identical over 9 bases. V trimming: 4 bases; J trimming: 5 bases; junction bases outside the gene matches: 6. In germline, CDR1 is MDHEN, CDR2 SYDVKM. CDR3 length: 15 amino acids. The CDR3 region is CASSWGTGNRNTIYF. The CDR3 bases are TGTGCCAGCAGTTGGGGGACAGGGAATCGAAACACCATATATTTT.

This clone has only one observation. V usage is TRBV27 and J usage is TRBJ2-1, with 8 bases fitting TRBD2. Looked up from germline, CDR1 is MNHEY and CDR2 is SMNVEV (reference sequence). Trimming at V came to 5 bases and at J to 1 base, leaving 10 bases not matched to a gene. This CDR3 has 17 residues. The CDR3 reads CASSGGAGGGSYNEQFF. Here the CDR3 DNA reads TGTGCCAGCAGTGGCGGCGCGGGAGGTGGTTCCTACAATGAGCAGTTCTTC.

The rearrangement joins TRBV5-1 to TRBJ1-6; D unresolved. The CDR3 has 13 residues. Per germline, CDR1 SGHRS and CDR2 YFSETQ. With 3 bases removed from V and 7 bases from J, the gap between germline ends came to 8 bases. The CDR3 loop is CASSSDFNSPLHF. The CDR3 DNA is TGCGCCAGCAGCTCGGACTTCAATTCACCCCTCCACTTT.

This chain uses TRBV28 with TRBJ1-5; D is uncertain. Germline V gives CDR1 MDHEN, CDR2 SYDVKM. CDR3 length: 14 residues. Trimming removed 6 bases at V and 0 bases at J, with 9 bases between. In DNA, the CDR3 is TGTGCCAGCAGGCCGGGGAATAGCAATCAGCCCCAGCATTTT. Amino acids: CASRPGNSNQPQHF.

V is TRBV9 and J is TRBJ2-1, with D perhaps TRBD1 (6 bases). The V and J ends lost 4 bases and 2 bases respectively, with 13 bases between them. The V gene's germline CDR1 is SGDLS and CDR2 YYNGEE. This CDR3 has 15 amino acids. DNA for the CDR3: TGTGCCAGCAGCCCCAACAGGGTCCCCTACAATGAGCAGTTCTTC. This encodes CASSPNRVPYNEQFF.

The chain recombines TRBV30 with TRBJ2-6, with a weak D call TRBD2 (6 bases). Trimming removed 2 bases at V and 0 bases at J, with 8 bases between. Germline V gene sequence: CDR1 GTSNPN, CDR2 SVGIG (reference sequence). The CDR3 is made up of 15 amino acids. CDR3 sequence reads: CAWSTGLSGANVLTF. The DNA of the CDR3 is TGTGCCTGGAGTACGGGACTCTCTGGGGCCAACGTCCTGACTTTC.

The J gene is TRBJ1-2, the V gene TRBV7-6; D remains ambiguous. V was shortened by 1 base and J by 1 base, with 4 bases between the two germline ends. Germline loops: CDR1 SGHVS, CDR2 FNYEAQ. There are 13 residues in the CDR3. CDR3 loop: CASSLDFNYGYTF. The CDR3 DNA sequence: TGTGCCAGCAGCTTAGACTTTAACTATGGCTACACCTTC.

The rearrangement links TRBV9 to TRBJ1-3; a weak D match, TRBD1 (6 bases). This CDR3 has 17 residues. Germline V lookup: CDR1 SGDLS, CDR2 YYNGEE. V was shortened by 1 base and J by 4 bases, with 18 bases between the two germline ends. The CDR3 nucleotides read TGTGCCAGCAGCGTAAGCGGCGGAGCAGACAGGGGAAACACCATATATTTT. Protein: CASSVSGGADRGNTIYF.